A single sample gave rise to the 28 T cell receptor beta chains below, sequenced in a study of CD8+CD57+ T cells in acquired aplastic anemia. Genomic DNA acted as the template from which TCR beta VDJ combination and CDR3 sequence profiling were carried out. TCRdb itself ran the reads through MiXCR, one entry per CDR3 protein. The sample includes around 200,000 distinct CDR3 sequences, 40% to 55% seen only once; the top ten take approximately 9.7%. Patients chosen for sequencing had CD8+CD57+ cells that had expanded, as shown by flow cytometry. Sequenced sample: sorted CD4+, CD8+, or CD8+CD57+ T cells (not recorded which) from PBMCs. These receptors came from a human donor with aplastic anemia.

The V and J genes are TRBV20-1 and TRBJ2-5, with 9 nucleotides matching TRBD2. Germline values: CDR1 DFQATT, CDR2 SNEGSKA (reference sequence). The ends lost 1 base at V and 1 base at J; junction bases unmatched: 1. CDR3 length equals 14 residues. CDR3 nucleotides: TGCAGTGCTAGAGGCGGGGGGGCCCAAGAGACCCAGTACTTC. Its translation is CSARGGGAQETQYF.

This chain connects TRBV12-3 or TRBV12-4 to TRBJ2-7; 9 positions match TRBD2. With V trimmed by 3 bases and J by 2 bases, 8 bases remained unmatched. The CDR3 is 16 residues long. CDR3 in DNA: TGTGCCAGCAGTTTTCCGTCGGCTAGCGGGACCTACGAGCAGTACTTC. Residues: CASSFPSASGTYEQYF.

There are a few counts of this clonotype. CDR3 residues: CASSLNSDRLLNQPQHF. CDR3 coding DNA: TGTGCCAGCAGCTTAAATTCTGACAGGCTTTTGAATCAGCCCCAGCATTTT. The chain carries TRBV11-2 and TRBJ1-5, with D perhaps TRBD1 (6 bases). The germline V gene encodes CDR1 SGHAT and CDR2 FQNNGV. The CDR3 covers 17 residues. The V end was cut by 2 bases, the J end by 4 bases, with 18 bases between. Together with reference TRBV11-2 and TRBJ1-5, the CDR3 gives the full variable domain: EAGVAQSPRYKIIEKRQSVAFWCNPISGHATLYWYQQILGQGPKLLIQFQNNGVVDDSQLPKDRFSAERLKGVDSTLKIQPAKLEDSAVYLCASSLNSDRLLNQPQHFGDGTRLSIL.

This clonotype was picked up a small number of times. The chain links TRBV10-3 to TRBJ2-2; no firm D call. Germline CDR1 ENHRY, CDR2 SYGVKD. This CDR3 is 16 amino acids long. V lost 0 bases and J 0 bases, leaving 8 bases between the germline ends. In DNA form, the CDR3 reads TGTGCCATCAGTGAGTCGGAGATTACGAACACCGGGGAGCTGTTTTTT. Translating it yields CAISESEITNTGELFF.

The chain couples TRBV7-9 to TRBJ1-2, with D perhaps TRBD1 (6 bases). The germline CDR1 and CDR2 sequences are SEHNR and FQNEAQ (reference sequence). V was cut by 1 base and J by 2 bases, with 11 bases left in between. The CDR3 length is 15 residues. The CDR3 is CASSLDGQPNYGYTF. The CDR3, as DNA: TGTGCCAGCAGCTTAGACGGACAGCCCAACTATGGCTACACCTTC. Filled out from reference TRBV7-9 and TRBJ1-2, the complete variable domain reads DTGVSQNPRHKITKRGQNVTFRCDPISEHNRLYWYRQTLGQGPEFLTYFQNEAQLEKSRLLSDRFSAERPKGSFSTLEIQRTEQGDSAMYLCASSLDGQPNYGYTFGSGTRLTVV.

The CDR3 is CSVEGRNTEAFF. The CDR3 nucleotides are TGCAGCGTTGAAGGCCGGAATACTGAAGCTTTCTTT. The chain employs TRBV29-1 and TRBJ1-1; no clear D gene. Trimming removed 1 base from V and 5 bases from J, with 8 bases in between. The CDR3 runs 12 residues. The germline CDR1 and CDR2 sequences are SQVTM and ANQGSEA.

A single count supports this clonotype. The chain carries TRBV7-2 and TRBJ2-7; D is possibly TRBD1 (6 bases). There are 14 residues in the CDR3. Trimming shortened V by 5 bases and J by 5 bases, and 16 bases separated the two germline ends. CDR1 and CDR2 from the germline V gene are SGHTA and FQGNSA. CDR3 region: CASSLTGKANEQYF. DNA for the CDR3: TGTGCCAGCAGCCTTACAGGGAAGGCGAACGAGCAGTACTTC. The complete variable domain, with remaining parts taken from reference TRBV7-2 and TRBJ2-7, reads GAGVSQSPSNKVTEKGKDVELRCDPISGHTALYWYRQSLGQGLEFLIYFQGNSAPDKSGLPSDRFSAERTGGSVSTLTIQRTQQEDSAVYLCASSLTGKANEQYFGPGTRLTVT.

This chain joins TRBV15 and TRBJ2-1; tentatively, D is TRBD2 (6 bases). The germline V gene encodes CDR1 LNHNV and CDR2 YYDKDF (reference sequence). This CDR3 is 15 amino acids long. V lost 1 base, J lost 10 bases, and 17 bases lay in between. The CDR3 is CATSRVVGGEDEQFF. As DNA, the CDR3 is TGTGCCACCAGCAGAGTTGTGGGAGGAGAGGACGAGCAGTTCTTC.

CDR3 loop: CASSLDQLGGYTF. The CDR3 region has the DNA TGTGCCAGCAGCTTAGACCAGCTTGGAGGCTACACCTTC. The V call is TRBV11-2, the J call TRBJ1-2; D not resolved. Trimming took 0 bases from V and 8 from J, leaving 10 bases between them. Germline CDR1 reads SGHAT; CDR2 reads FQNNGV. This CDR3 is built from 13 residues.

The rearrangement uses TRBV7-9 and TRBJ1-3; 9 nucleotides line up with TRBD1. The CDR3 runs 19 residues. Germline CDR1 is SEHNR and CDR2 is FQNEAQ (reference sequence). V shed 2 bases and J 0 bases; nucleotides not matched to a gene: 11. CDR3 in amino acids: CASSLPGQGGLVSGNTIYF. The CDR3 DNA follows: TGTGCCAGCAGCTTACCGGGACAGGGAGGTCTAGTCTCTGGAAACACCATATATTTT.

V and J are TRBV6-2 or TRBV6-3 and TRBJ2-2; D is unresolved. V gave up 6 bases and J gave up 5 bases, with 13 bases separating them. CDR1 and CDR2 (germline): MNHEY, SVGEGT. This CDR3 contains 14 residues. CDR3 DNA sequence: TGTGCCAGCAGCCACCCGGGTAAGACCGGGGAGCTGTTTTTT. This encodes CASSHPGKTGELFF.

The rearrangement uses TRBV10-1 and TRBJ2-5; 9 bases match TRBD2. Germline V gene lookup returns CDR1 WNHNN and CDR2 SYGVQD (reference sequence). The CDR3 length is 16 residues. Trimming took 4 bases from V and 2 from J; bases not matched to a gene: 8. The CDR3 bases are TGCGCCAGCAGTGGCGGGGGGGCGAGTTCGCAAGAGACCCAGTACTTC. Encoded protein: CASSGGGASSQETQYF.

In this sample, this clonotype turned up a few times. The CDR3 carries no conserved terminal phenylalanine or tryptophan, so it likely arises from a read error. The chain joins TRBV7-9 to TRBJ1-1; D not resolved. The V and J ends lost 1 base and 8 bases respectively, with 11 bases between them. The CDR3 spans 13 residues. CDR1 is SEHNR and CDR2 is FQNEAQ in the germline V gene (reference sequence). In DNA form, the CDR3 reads TGTGCCAGCAGCTTAGGTCGGGTAACGGAAGCTTTCTGT. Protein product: CASSLGRVTEAFC.

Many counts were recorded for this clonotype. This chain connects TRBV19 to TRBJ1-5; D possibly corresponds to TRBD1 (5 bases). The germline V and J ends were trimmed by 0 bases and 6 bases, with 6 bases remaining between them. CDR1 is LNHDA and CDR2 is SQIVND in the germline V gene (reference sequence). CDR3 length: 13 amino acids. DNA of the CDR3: TGTGCCAGTAGTATAGAGGGGCTTCAGCCCCAGCATTTT. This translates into CASSIEGLQPQHF.

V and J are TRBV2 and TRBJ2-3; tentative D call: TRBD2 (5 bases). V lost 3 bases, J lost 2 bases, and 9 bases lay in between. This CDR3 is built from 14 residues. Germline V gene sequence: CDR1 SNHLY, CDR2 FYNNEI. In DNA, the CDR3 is TGTGCCAGCAGTGATTTAGCGAACACAGATACGCAGTATTTT. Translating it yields CASSDLANTDTQYF. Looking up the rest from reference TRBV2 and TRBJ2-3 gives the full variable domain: EPEVTQTPSHQVTQMGQEVILRCVPISNHLYFYWYRQILGQKVEFLVSFYNNEISEKSEIFDDQFSVERPDGSNFTLKIRSTKLEDSAMYFCASSDLANTDTQYFGPGTRLTVL.

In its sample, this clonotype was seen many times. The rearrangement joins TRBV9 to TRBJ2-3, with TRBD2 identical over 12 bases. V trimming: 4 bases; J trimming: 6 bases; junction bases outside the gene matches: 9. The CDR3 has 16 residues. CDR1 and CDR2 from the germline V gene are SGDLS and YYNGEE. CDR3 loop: CASSSRLAGAGDTQYF. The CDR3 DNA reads TGTGCCAGCAGCTCCCGACTAGCGGGAGCAGGCGATACGCAGTATTTT.

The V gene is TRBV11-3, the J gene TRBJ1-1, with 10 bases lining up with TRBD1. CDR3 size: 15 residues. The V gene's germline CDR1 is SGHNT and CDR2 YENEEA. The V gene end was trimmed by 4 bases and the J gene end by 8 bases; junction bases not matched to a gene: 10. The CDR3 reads CASSSGLTGGREAFF. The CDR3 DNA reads TGTGCCAGCAGCTCGGGCCTGACAGGGGGCCGAGAAGCTTTCTTT.

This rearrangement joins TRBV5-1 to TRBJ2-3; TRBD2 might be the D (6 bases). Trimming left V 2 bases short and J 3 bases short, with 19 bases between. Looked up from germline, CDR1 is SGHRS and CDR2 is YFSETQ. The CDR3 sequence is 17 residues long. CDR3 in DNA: TGCGCCAGCAGCTTTGATCCTCCAGGGAGGATGACAGATACGCAGTATTTT. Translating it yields CASSFDPPGRMTDTQYF.

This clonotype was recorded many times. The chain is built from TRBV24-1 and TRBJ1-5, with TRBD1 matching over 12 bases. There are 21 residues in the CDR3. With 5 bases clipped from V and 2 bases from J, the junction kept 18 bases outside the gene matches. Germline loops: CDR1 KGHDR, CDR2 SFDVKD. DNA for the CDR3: TGTGCCACCAGTGGGAACTACCGCGGGACAGGGGGCCGCGTGGGCAATCAGCCCCAGCATTTT. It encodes CATSGNYRGTGGRVGNQPQHF.

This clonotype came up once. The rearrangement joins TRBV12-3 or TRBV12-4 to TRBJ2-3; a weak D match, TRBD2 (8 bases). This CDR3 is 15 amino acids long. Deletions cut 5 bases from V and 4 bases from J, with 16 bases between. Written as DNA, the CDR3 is TGTGCCAGCAGTCATCCGGGAGGGGGCGCAGATACGCAGTATTTT. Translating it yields CASSHPGGGADTQYF.

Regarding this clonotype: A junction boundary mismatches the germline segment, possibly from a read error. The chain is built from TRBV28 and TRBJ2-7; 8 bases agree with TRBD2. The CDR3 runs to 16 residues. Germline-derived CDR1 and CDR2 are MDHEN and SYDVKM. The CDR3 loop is CASSKAGLARSYGQYF. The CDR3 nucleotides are TGTGCCAGCTCCAAAGCTGGACTAGCTCGATCGTACGGGCAGTACTTC.

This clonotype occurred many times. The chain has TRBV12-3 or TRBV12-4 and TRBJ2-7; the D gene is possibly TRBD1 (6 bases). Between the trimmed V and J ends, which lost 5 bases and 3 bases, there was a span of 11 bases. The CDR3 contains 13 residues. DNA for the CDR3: TGTGCCAGCAGTGCCGGGACACACTACGAGCAGTACTTC. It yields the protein CASSAGTHYEQYF.

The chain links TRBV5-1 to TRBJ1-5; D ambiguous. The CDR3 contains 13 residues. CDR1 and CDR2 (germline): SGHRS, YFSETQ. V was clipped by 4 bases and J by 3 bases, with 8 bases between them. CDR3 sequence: CASSQVINQPQHF. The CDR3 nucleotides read TGCGCCAGCAGCCAAGTTATCAATCAGCCCCAGCATTTT.

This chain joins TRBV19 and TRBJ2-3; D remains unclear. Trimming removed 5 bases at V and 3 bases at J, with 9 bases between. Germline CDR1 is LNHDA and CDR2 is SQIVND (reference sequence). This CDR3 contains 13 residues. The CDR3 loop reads CASSSQYTDTQYF. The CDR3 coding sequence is TGTGCCAGTAGTTCTCAGTATACAGATACGCAGTATTTT.

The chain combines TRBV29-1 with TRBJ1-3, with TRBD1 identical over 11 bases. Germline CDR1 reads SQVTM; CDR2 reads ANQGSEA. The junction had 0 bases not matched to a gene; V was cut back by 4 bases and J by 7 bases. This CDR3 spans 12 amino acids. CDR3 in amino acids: CSVGDRGNTIYF. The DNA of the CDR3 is TGCAGCGTTGGGGACAGGGGGAACACCATATATTTT.

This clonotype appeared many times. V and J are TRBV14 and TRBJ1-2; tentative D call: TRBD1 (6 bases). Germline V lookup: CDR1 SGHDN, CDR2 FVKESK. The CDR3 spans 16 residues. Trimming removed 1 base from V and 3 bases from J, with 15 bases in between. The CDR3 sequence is CASSQGIRGVDYGYTF. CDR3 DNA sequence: TGTGCCAGCAGCCAAGGAATCAGGGGAGTTGACTATGGCTACACCTTC. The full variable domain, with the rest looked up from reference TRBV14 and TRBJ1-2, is EAGVTQFPSHSVIEKGQTVTLRCDPISGHDNLYWYRRVMGKEIKFLLHFVKESKQDESGMPNNRFLAERTGGTYSTLKVQPAELEDSGVYFCASSQGIRGVDYGYTFGSGTRLTVV.

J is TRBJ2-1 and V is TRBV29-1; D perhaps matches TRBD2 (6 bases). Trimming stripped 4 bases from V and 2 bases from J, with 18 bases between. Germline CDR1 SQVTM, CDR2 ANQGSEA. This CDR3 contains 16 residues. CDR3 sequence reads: CSVGRGVAEPYNEQFF. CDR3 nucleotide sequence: TGCAGCGTTGGGCGGGGCGTAGCGGAACCCTACAATGAGCAGTTCTTC.

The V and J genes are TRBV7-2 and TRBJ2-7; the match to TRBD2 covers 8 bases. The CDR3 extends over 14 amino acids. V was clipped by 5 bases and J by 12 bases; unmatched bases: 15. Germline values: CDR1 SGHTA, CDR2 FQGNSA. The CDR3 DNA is TGTGCCAGCAGCCCCGGTGGGGCGGGGGGAAGGCGGTACTTC. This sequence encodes CASSPGGAGGRRYF. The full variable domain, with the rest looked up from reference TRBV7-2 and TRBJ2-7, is GAGVSQSPSNKVTEKGKDVELRCDPISGHTALYWYRQSLGQGLEFLIYFQGNSAPDKSGLPSDRFSAERTGGSVSTLTIQRTQQEDSAVYLCASSPGGAGGRRYFGPGTRLTVT.